This note documents a single T cell receptor (beta chain) sequence. Its specificity is unknown. The sequence runs out 3 residues before the end of the CDR3; the remainder is reconstructed from the germline J gene. All participants had a single incident cervical HPV16 infection, and prevalent HPV16 infections were excluded. The data were obtained in a study of T cells in women clearing cervical HPV infection. Study overall: Control women cleared a single incident HPV16 infection within 12 months.

With V trimmed by 1 base and J by 2 bases, 5 bases remained unmatched. CDR3 length: 16 residues. Points from the study as a whole: TRBV6-7 relative abundance averaged roughly 0.099% in cases and more than 0.15% in controls.

Generated by immunoSEQ multiplex PCR, the TCRdb table keeps only in-frame clones and is missing some. Its clone listing holds over 15,000 clones. The chain has TRBV12-3 or TRBV12-4 and TRBJ2-3, with 8 bases lining up with TRBD2. The specimen sequenced was blood buffy coat. The source is a woman aged 18 to 69 with a cervical HPV16 infection that either progressed to CIN3+ or cleared (not recorded which). CDR3 loop: CASSLESGGYTDTQYF. The DNA read from the CDR3 is TGTGCCAGCAGTTTAGAGAGCGGGGGTTACACAGATACG.